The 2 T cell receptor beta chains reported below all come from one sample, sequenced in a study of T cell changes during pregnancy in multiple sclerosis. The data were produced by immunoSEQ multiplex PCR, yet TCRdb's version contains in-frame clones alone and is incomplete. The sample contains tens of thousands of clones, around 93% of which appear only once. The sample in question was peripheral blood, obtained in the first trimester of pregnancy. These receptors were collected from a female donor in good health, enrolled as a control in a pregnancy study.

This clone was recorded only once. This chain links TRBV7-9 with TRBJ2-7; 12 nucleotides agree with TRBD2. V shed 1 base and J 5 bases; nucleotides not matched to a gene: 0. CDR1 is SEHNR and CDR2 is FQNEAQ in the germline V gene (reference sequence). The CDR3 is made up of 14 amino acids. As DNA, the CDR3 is TGTGCCAGCAGCTTAGGACTAGCGGGGGACGAGCAGTACTTC. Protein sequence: CASSLGLAGDEQYF.

The CDR3 DNA sequence: TGTGCCAGCAGCGCAGGAGGGGCGGCCAAAAACATTCAGTACTTC. Protein sequence: CASSAGGAAKNIQYF. The chain uses TRBV5-4 and TRBJ2-4, with a tentative D call TRBD2 (6 bases). CDR3 length: 15 amino acids. Deletions cut 4 bases from V and 1 base from J, with 12 bases between. Germline assignment: CDR1 SGHNT and CDR2 YYREEE (reference sequence).